Below, 5 T cell receptor beta chains from the same sample are listed, as sequenced in a study of breast tumors, draining lymph nodes, adjacent tissues. Samples came from axillary lymph nodes draining the breast cancer. TCRdb analysed the multiplex PCR reads with MiXCR anew, one entry per CDR3 protein. The sample consists of 150,000 to 200,000 distinct CDR3 sequences, approximately 30% of them appearing once. The sample consisted of axillary lymph node tissue. These receptors were collected from a female donor with breast cancer. Some clones in this sample may be carry-over from other donors' samples.

V gene TRBV7-2 combines with J gene TRBJ2-3; a possible D gene is TRBD1 (6 bases). From germline, CDR1 is SGHTA and CDR2 FQGNSA. V gave up 1 base and J gave up 3 bases, with 20 bases separating them. The CDR3 covers 18 residues. CDR3 in DNA: TGTGCCAGCAGCTTAGGGGGTTACAGGGAGCTGGGGACAGATACGCAGTATTTT. Translation: CASSLGGYRELGTDTQYF.

This clonotype was seen repeatedly, ten times or more. The chain combines TRBV11-2 with TRBJ1-5; 9 bases map to TRBD1. The CDR3 spans 16 residues. V shed 5 bases, J shed 2 bases, and the junction held 7 bases outside the gene matches. Germline CDR1 SGHAT, CDR2 FQNNGV. The DNA of the CDR3 is TGTGCCAGCAGCAGTTCACAGGGGGCAGGCAATCAGCCCCAGCATTTT. Translating it yields CASSSSQGAGNQPQHF. The whole variable domain, filled in from reference TRBV11-2 and TRBJ1-5, reads EAGVAQSPRYKIIEKRQSVAFWCNPISGHATLYWYQQILGQGPKLLIQFQNNGVVDDSQLPKDRFSAERLKGVDSTLKIQPAKLEDSAVYLCASSSSQGAGNQPQHFGDGTRLSIL.

The DNA for the CDR3 is TGTGCCAGCAGCCAAGGATATGGGTCTGGAAACACCATATATTTT. Protein: CASSQGYGSGNTIYF. This chain links TRBV3-1 with TRBJ1-3; D is uncertain. This CDR3 comprises 15 residues. The ends were cut back, 1 base at V and 1 base at J, with 8 bases in the middle. The V gene's germline CDR1 is LGHDT and CDR2 YNNKEL (reference sequence). The full variable domain, with the rest looked up from reference TRBV3-1 and TRBJ1-3, is DTAVSQTPKYLVTQMGNDKSIKCEQNLGHDTMYWYKQDSKKFLKIMFSYNNKELIINETVPNRFSPKSPDKAHLNLHINSLELGDSAVYFCASSQGYGSGNTIYFGEGSWLTVV.

As regards this clonotype: Because it lacks the conserved phenylalanine or tryptophan at the end, this CDR3 is likely a read error. The genes are TRBV6-1 and TRBJ2-7; 11 nucleotides align to TRBD2. V was clipped by 7 bases and J by 4 bases; unmatched bases: 15. The CDR3 is 17 amino acids. Germline CDR1 reads MNHNS; CDR2 reads SASEGT. The chain's CDR3 is CASTPKGSGRAWYEQYL. The DNA for the CDR3 is TGTGCCAGCACCCCTAAGGGTAGCGGGAGGGCCTGGTACGAGCAGTACCTC.

This clonotype was counted many times. This chain links TRBV19 with TRBJ1-6; D is possibly TRBD1 (6 bases). This CDR3 is built from 13 residues. Trimming shortened V by 3 bases and J by 9 bases, and 9 bases separated the two germline ends. The germline CDR1 and CDR2 sequences are LNHDA and SQIVND (reference sequence). CDR3 nucleotide sequence: TGTGCCAGTAGTATGATAGGGGGTTCACCCCTCCACTTT. As protein: CASSMIGGSPLHF.